The 5 T cell receptor beta chains below were found in one sample sequenced in a study of T cells after yellow fever vaccination. One entry per CDR3 protein, called by TCRdb with MiXCR from the 5' RACE reads. The table records just under 600,000 distinct CDR3 sequences, about 13% of them present only once. This material consisted of PBMCs, taken on the day of the yellow fever booster vaccination. All receptors derive from a man aged 25 to 45 who received the YFV17D yellow fever vaccine.

This clonotype was observed a few times. This chain joins TRBV12-3 or TRBV12-4 and TRBJ2-7, with D possibly being TRBD1 or TRBD2 (5 bases each). V lost 1 base and J 4 bases, leaving 11 bases between the germline ends. CDR3 length equals 14 residues. The CDR3 DNA sequence: TGTGCCAGCAGTTTAGGAGGGGCGCATTACGAGCAGTACTTC. This translates into CASSLGGAHYEQYF.

This clonotype was observed a few times. The chain combines TRBV3-1 with TRBJ1-2; no reliable D call. The V gene's germline CDR1 is LGHDT and CDR2 YNNKEL (reference sequence). The CDR3 sequence is 13 residues long. V lost 4 bases and J 5 bases, leaving 11 bases between the germline ends. CDR3 region: CASSPEGKYGYTF. In DNA, the CDR3 is TGTGCCAGCAGCCCGGAGGGAAAGTATGGCTACACCTTC.

This clonotype has a handful of counts. The chain uses TRBV9 and TRBJ2-7, with D possibly TRBD2 on 6 matching bases. With 2 bases removed from V and 5 bases from J, the gap between germline ends came to 14 bases. The germline V gene encodes CDR1 SGDLS and CDR2 YYNGEE. This CDR3 has 14 residues. The CDR3: CASSVRDWGDEQYF. The CDR3 DNA sequence: TGTGCCAGCAGCGTGCGGGACTGGGGGGACGAGCAGTACTTC.

This clonotype was counted between two and nine times. This sequence joins TRBV19 and TRBJ2-2; D may correspond to TRBD1 or TRBD2 (5 bases each). The germline V gene encodes CDR1 LNHDA and CDR2 SQIVND (reference sequence). The length of the CDR3 is 15 residues. V shed 5 bases and J shed 4 bases, with 14 bases lying between them. CDR3 residues: CASSLQGTSTGELFF. The CDR3 DNA is TGTGCCAGTAGTTTGCAAGGGACGTCCACCGGGGAGCTGTTTTTT. The variable domain in full, with the rest retrieved from reference TRBV19 and TRBJ2-2, is DGGITQSPKYLFRKEGQNVTLSCEQNLNHDAMYWYRQDPGQGLRLIYYSQIVNDFQKGDIAEGYSVSREKKESFPLTVTSAQKNPTAFYLCASSLQGTSTGELFFGEGSRLTVL.

This clonotype was seen a handful of times. The V and J genes are TRBV27 and TRBJ2-2; TRBD2 agrees at 10 bases. J gave up 2 bases and V 10 bases, and 7 bases lay outside the gene matches. Germline CDR1 MNHEY, CDR2 SMNVEV (reference sequence). The CDR3 spans 15 residues. The CDR3 loop reads CATARLAGNTGELFF. The CDR3 coding sequence is TGTGCCACCGCCCGACTAGCGGGCAACACCGGGGAGCTGTTTTTT.